The rows below give T cell receptor beta chains drawn from one sample of a study of cytomegalovirus exposure and HLA in healthy donors. Sequencing used immunoSEQ multiplex PCR; TCRdb keeps in-frame clones, though not all of them. The sample yields a few hundred thousand clones, about 74% seen once. What was sequenced was PBMCs. All receptors derive from a middle-aged man in good health and CMV-seronegative. Each CDR3 is given with its conserved first and last residue. Each record gives: CDR3 DNA, CDR3 protein, D gene, V gene, clone size, J gene. The D gene is left open where the match is weak. For some rows the clone size is stated as once, few or many, or as a class when expanded; others skip it.

TGTGCCTGGAGTTACCGTGGTAGCGGGAGGGCCAGTAGTCGCGATGAGCAGTTCTTC | CAWSYRGSGRASSRDEQFF | TRBD2 | TRBV30 | . | TRBJ2-1
TGTGCCAGCGGGGCTAGCGGGGGCACCGGGGAGCTGTTTTTT | CASGASGGTGELFF | TRBD2 | TRBV2 | . | TRBJ2-2
TGTGCCAGCGCCCCGGGTAGCGGGGCCTCCGGGGAGACCCAGTACTTC | CASAPGSGASGETQYF | TRBD2 | TRBV5-4 | once | TRBJ2-5
TGTGCCAGCAGTGGGGGACTCGGCATTATCGATGAGCAGTTCTTC | CASSGGLGIIDEQFF | . | TRBV6-1 | few | TRBJ2-1
TGTGCCATCCCCGTGCAGGGGGCCGGCACCGGGGAGCTGTTTTTT | CAIPVQGAGTGELFF | TRBD1 | TRBV10-3 | . | TRBJ2-2
TGCAGCGTTCGAGGCTCTAGTCGGGAGCCCCAGCATTTT | CSVRGSSREPQHF | . | TRBV29-1 | . | TRBJ1-5
TGTGCCAGCAGTATTTCGGGACAGGGGACAGATACGCAGTATTTT | CASSISGQGTDTQYF | TRBD1 | TRBV6-4 | . | TRBJ2-3
TGTGCCAGCTCACTGTCCGGGACAGGGAACTATGGCTACACCTTC | CASSLSGTGNYGYTF | TRBD1 | TRBV18 | once | TRBJ1-2
TGTGCCGGAGCCTTCGGACAGAGTAGCTCCTACGAGCAGTACTTC | CAGAFGQSSSYEQYF | . | TRBV2 | . | TRBJ2-7
TGTGCCAGCAGCTTAACGTTGAAGGACTGGAGACTCTATTTT | CASSLTLKDWRLYF | . | TRBV7-3 | . | TRBJ2-3
TGTGCCAGCTCACCGATAGGACTAGCTCAGTACTTC | CASSPIGLAQYF | TRBD2 | TRBV18 | . | TRBJ2-4
TGTGCCAGTAGTATTGGAAGGGGGCAAAACATTCAGTACTTC | CASSIGRGQNIQYF | TRBD1 | TRBV19 | . | TRBJ2-4
TGTGCCAGCAGCTTAGGAGGGGGCCCGGGTGATACGCAGTATTTT | CASSLGGGPGDTQYF | TRBD1 | TRBV7-2 | . | TRBJ2-3
TGTGCCAGCAGTGTAACAGACACCGGGGAGCTGTTTTTT | CASSVTDTGELFF | . | TRBV2 | . | TRBJ2-2
TGTGCCAGTAGTCGCGGGAGGGACAGGCTCTCTGGAAACACCATATATTTT | CASSRGRDRLSGNTIYF | TRBD1 | TRBV19 | . | TRBJ1-3
TGCGCCAGCATCCCCGGGACTCTGAACAATGAGCAGTTCTTC | CASIPGTLNNEQFF | . | TRBV10-2 | . | TRBJ2-1
TGCGCCAGCAGCCAAGGGGCAGGGGGATCCTACGAGCAGTACTTC | CASSQGAGGSYEQYF | TRBD1 | TRBV4-1 | . | TRBJ2-7
TGTGCCAGCAGCCAAATGGAGCGGGGCACCGGGGAGCTGTTTTTT | CASSQMERGTGELFF | TRBD2 | TRBV4-2 | once | TRBJ2-2
TGTGCCAGCTCTAGGAGCGGGAGCTCTGGGGCCAACGTCCTGACTTTC | CASSRSGSSGANVLTF | TRBD2 | TRBV18 | . | TRBJ2-6
TGTGCCATCAGTGGGGAGATTGGGGAGACCCAGTACTTC | CAISGEIGETQYF | . | TRBV10-3 | . | TRBJ2-5